This TCR beta chain was recovered during a study of T cell changes during pregnancy in multiple sclerosis. Libraries were prepared by immunoSEQ multiplex PCR; TCRdb keeps only in-frame clonotypes and omits some of them. The sample has tens of thousands of clones; roughly 95% are singletons. The CDR3 has 12 amino acids. V lost 5 bases to trimming and J lost 3 bases, with 8 bases between them. Germline V gene sequence: CDR1 SGHVS, CDR2 FNYEAQ. This rearrangement joins TRBV7-6 to TRBJ2-7; no clear D gene. This receptor was obtained from a female donor in good health, enrolled as a control in a pregnancy study. Source: peripheral blood, taken in the second trimester of pregnancy. CDR3 nucleotide sequence: TGTGCCAGCAGCCGAGGCGACTACGAGCAGTACTTC. Translation gives CASSRGDYEQYF.